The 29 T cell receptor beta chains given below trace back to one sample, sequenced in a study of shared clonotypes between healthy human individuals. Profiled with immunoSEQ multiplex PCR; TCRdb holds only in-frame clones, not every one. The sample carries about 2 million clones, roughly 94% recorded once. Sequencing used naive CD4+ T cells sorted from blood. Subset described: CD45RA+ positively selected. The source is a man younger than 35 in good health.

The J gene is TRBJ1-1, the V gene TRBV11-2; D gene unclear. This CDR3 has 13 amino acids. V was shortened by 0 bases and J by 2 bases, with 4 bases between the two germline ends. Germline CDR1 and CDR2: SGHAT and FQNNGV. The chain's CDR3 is CASSLDANTEAFF. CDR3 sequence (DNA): TGTGCCAGCAGCTTAGATGCCAACACTGAAGCTTTCTTT.

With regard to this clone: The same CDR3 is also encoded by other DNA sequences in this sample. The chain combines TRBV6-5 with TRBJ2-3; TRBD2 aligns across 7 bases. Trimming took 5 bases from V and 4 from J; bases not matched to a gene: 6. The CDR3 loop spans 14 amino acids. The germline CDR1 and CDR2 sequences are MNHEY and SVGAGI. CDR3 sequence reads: CASSRGRAADTQYF. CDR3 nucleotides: TGTGCCAGCAGTCGGGGGAGGGCAGCAGATACGCAGTATTTT.

The CDR3 here is CASRRLQVLQARIREAFF. The CDR3 region has the DNA TGTGCCAGCAGGAGGCTCCAAGTCCTCCAGGCCAGGATAAGGGAAGCTTTCTTT. This rearrangement joins TRBV7-9 to TRBJ1-1; D is ambiguous. This CDR3 region has 18 residues. V was shortened by 6 bases and J by 8 bases, with 31 bases between the two germline ends. Per germline, CDR1 SEHNR and CDR2 FQNEAQ (reference sequence).

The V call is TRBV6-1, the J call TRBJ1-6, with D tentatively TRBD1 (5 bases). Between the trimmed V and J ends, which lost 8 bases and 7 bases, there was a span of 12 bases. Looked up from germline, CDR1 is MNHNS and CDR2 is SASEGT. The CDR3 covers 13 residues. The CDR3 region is CASGTDLNSPLHF. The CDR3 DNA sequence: TGTGCCAGCGGGACCGACCTGAATTCACCCCTCCACTTT.

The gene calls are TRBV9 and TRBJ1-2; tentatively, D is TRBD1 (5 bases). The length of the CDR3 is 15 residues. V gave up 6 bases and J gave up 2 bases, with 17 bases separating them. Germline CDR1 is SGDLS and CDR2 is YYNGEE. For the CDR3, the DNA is TGTGCCAGCAACCCAAGATCCGAGGGGAACTATGGCTACACCTTC. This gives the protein CASNPRSEGNYGYTF.

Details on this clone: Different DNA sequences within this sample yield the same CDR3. CDR3 sequence: CASSLERYEQYF. CDR3 nucleotide sequence: TGCGCCAGCAGCTTGGAGAGGTACGAGCAGTACTTC. This rearrangement joins TRBV5-1 to TRBJ2-7; D is unresolved. Germline loops: CDR1 SGHRS, CDR2 YFSETQ. V lost 0 bases, J lost 4 bases, and 5 bases lay in between. The CDR3 sequence is 12 residues long. Looking up the rest from reference TRBV5-1 and TRBJ2-7 gives the full variable domain: KAGVTQTPRYLIKTRGQQVTLSCSPISGHRSVSWYQQTPGQGLQFLFEYFSETQRNKGNFPGRFSGRQFSNSRSEMNVSTLELGDSALYLCASSLERYEQYFGPGTRLTVT.

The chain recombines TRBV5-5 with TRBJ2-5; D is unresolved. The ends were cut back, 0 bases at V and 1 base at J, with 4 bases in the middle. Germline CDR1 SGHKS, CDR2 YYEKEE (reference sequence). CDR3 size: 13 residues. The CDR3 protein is CASSLGFQETQYF. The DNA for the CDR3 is TGTGCCAGCAGCTTGGGATTCCAAGAGACCCAGTACTTC.

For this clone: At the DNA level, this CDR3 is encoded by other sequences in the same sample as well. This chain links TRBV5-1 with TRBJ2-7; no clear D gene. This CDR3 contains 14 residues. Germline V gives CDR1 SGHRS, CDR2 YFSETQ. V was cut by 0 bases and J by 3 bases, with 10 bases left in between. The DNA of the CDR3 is TGCGCCAGCAGCTTGGCCGTACAGAACTACGAGCAGTACTTC. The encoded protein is CASSLAVQNYEQYF.

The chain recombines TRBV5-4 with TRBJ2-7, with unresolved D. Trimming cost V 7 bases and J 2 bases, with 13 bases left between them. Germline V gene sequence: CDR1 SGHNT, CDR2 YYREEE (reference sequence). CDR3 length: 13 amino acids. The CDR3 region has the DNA TGTGCCAGCGGGTTCCAGGACCCCTACGAGCAGTACTTC. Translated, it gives CASGFQDPYEQYF.

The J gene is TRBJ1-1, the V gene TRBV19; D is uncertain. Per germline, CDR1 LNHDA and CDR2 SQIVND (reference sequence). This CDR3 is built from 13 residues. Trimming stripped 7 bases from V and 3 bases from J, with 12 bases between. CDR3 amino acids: CASMQRPDTEAFF. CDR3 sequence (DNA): TGTGCCAGTATGCAGAGGCCGGACACTGAAGCTTTCTTT. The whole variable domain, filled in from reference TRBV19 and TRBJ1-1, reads DGGITQSPKYLFRKEGQNVTLSCEQNLNHDAMYWYRQDPGQGLRLIYYSQIVNDFQKGDIAEGYSVSREKKESFPLTVTSAQKNPTAFYLCASMQRPDTEAFFGQGTRLTVV.

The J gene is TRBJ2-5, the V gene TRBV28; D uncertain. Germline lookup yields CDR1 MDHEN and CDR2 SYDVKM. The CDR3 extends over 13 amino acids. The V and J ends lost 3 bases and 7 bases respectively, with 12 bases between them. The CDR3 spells CASSFAVLPTQYF. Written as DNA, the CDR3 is TGTGCCAGCAGTTTTGCGGTCCTTCCGACCCAGTACTTC.

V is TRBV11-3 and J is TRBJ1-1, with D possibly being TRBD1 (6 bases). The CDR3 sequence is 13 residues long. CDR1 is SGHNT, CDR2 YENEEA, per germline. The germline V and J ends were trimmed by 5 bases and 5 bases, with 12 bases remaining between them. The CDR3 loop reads CASSEQGGTEAFF. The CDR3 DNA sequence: TGTGCCAGCAGCGAACAAGGGGGTACTGAAGCTTTCTTT.

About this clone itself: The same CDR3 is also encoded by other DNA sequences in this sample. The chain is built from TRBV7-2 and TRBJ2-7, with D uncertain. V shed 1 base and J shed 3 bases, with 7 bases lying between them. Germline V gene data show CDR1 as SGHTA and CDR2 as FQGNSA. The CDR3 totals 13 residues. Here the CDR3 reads CASSLGGGYEQYF. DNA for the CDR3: TGTGCCAGCAGCTTAGGGGGTGGCTACGAGCAGTACTTC.

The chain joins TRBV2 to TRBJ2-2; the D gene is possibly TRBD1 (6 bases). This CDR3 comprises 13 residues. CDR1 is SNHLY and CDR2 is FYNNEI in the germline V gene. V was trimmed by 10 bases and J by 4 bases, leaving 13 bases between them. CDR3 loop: CATLQGGTGELFF. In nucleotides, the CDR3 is TGTGCCACCTTACAGGGTGGCACCGGGGAGCTGTTTTTT.

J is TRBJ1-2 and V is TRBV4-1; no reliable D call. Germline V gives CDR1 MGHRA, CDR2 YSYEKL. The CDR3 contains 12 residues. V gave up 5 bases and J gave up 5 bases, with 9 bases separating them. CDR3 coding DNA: TGCGCCAGCAGCGGAACGGGGTATGGCTACACCTTC. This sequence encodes CASSGTGYGYTF.

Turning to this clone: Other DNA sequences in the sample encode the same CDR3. CDR3 protein: CASSLEGTYGYTF. CDR3 DNA: TGTGCCAGCAGTCTAGAGGGCACGTATGGCTACACCTTC. V gene TRBV7-8 combines with J gene TRBJ1-2; D not resolved. Germline V lookup: CDR1 SGHVS, CDR2 FQNEAQ. V lost 6 bases and J 5 bases, leaving 13 bases between the germline ends. The CDR3 covers 13 residues.

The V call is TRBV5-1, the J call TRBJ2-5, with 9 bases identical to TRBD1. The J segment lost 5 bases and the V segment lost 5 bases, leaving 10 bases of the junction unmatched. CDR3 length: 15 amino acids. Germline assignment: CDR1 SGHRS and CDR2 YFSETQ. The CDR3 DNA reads TGCGCCAGCAGGTACACAGGGGGCAGTACGGAGACCCAGTACTTC. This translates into CASRYTGGSTETQYF.

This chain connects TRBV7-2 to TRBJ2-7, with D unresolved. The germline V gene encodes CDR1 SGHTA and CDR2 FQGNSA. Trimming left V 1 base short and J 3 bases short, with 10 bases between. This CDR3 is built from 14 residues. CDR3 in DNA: TGTGCCAGCAGCTTAGGGGCCGGTGTCTACGAGCAGTACTTC. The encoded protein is CASSLGAGVYEQYF.

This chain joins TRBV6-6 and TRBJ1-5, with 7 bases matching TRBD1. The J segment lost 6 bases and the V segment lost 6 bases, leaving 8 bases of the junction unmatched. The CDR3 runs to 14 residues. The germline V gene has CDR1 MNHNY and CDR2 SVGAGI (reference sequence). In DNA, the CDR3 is TGTGCCAGCAGCCCAAGGGGGCTAGGTCAGCCCCAGCATTTT. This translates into CASSPRGLGQPQHF.

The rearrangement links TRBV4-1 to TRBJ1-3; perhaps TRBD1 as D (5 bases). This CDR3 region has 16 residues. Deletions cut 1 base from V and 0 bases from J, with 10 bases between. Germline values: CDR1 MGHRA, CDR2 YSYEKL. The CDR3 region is CASSQGQQHSGNTIYF. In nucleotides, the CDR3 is TGCGCCAGCAGCCAAGGACAGCAGCACTCTGGAAACACCATATATTTT.

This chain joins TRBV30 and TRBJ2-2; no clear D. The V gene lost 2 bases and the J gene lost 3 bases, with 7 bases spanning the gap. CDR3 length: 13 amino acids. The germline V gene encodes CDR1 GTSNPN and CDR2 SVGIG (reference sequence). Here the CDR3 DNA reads TGTGCCTGGAGTAACCGTGACACCGGGGAGCTGTTTTTT. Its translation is CAWSNRDTGELFF.

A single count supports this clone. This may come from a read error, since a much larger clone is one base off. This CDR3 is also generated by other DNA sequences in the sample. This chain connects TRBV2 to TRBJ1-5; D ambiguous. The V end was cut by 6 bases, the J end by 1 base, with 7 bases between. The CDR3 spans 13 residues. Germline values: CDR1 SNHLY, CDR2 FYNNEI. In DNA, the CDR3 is TGTGCCAGCAGCACCGACAGCAATCAGCCCCAGCATTTT. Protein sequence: CASSTDSNQPQHF. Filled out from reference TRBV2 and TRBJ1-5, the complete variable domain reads EPEVTQTPSHQVTQMGQEVILRCVPISNHLYFYWYRQILGQKVEFLVSFYNNEISEKSEIFDDQFSVERPDGSNFTLKIRSTKLEDSAMYFCASSTDSNQPQHFGDGTRLSIL.

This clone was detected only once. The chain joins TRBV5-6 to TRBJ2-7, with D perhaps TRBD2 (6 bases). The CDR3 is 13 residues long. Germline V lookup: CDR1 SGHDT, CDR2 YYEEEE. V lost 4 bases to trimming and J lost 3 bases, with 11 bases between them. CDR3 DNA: TGTGCCAGCAGCCGGGCTAGCGTCTACGAGCAGTACTTC. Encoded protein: CASSRASVYEQYF.

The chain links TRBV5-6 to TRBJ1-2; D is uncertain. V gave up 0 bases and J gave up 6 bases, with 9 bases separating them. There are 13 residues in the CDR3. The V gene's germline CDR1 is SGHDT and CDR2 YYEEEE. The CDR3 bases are TGTGCCAGCAGCTTGGGGTCAATGAATGGCTACACCTTC. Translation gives CASSLGSMNGYTF.

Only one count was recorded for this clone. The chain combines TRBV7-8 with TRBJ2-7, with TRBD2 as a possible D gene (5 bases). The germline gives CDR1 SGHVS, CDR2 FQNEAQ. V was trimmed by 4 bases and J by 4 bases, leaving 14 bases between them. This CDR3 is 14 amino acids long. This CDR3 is CASSSRWPGYEQYF. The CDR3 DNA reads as TGTGCCAGCAGCTCCCGGTGGCCGGGATACGAGCAGTACTTC.

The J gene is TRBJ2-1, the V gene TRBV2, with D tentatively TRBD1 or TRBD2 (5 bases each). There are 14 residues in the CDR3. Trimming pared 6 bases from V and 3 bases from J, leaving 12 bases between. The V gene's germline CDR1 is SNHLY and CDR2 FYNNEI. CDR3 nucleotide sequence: TGTGCCAGCAGCGGGGACCCGATCTACAATGAGCAGTTCTTC. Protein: CASSGDPIYNEQFF.

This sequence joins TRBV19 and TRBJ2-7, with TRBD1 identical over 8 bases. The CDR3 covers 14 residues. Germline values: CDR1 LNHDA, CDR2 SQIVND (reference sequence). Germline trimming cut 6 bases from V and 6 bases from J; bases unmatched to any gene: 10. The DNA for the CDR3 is TGTGCCAGTAGCACGGACAGGGAGTATGGCGAGCAGTACTTC. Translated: CASSTDREYGEQYF.

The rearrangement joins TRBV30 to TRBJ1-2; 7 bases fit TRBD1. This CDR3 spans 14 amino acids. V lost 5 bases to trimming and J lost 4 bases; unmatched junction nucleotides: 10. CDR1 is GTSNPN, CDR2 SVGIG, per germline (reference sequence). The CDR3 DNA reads TGTGCCTGGTTGGGGGGACAGAGGGGCTATGGCTACACCTTC. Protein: CAWLGGQRGYGYTF.

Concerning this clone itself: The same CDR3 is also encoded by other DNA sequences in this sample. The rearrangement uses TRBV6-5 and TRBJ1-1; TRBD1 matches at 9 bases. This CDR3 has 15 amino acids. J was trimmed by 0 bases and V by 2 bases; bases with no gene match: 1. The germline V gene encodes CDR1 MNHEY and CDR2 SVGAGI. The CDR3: CASSYGTGLNTEAFF. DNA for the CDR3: TGTGCCAGCAGTTACGGGACAGGGTTGAACACTGAAGCTTTCTTT.